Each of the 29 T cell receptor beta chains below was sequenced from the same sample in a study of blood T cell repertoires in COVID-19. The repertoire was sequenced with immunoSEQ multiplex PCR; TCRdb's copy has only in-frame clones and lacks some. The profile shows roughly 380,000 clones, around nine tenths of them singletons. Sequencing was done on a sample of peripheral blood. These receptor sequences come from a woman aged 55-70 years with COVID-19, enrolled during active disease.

CDR3 protein: CASSRTGDYTEAFF. The CDR3, as DNA: TGTGCCAGCAGTCGGACAGGGGACTACACTGAAGCTTTCTTT. V is TRBV6-5 and J is TRBJ1-1; 9 nucleotides line up with TRBD1. After removal of 5 bases from V and 3 bases from J, the junction contained 4 bases not matched to a gene. The germline V gene has CDR1 MNHEY and CDR2 SVGAGI. This CDR3 has 14 residues.

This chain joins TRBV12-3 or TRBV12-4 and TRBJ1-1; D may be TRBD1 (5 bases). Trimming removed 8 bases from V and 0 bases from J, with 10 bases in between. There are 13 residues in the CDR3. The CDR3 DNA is TGTGCCAGCCTGATGACAGTGAACACTGAAGCTTTCTTT. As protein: CASLMTVNTEAFF.

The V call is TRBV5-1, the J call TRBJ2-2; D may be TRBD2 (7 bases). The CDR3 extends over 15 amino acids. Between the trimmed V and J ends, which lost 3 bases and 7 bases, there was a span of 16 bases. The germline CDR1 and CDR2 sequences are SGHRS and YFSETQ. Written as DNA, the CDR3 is TGCGCCAGCAGCTATGCGGGGGCCGAAGGCGGGGAGCTGTTTTTT. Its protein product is CASSYAGAEGGELFF.

The DNA for the CDR3 is TGCGCCAGCAGCCAAGTGTATAGTGGGCTCCCGCTCTCTGGGGCCAACGTCCTGACTTTC. Translation gives CASSQVYSGLPLSGANVLTF. The V and J genes are TRBV4-1 and TRBJ2-6; no clear D. The V gene's germline CDR1 is MGHRA and CDR2 YSYEKL. With 1 base removed from V and 0 bases from J, the gap between germline ends came to 19 bases. The CDR3 is 20 amino acids.

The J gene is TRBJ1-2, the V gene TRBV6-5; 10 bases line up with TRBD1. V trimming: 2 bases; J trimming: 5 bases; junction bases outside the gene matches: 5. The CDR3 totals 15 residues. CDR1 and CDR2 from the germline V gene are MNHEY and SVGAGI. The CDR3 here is CASSYGTGVQYGYTF. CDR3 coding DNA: TGTGCCAGCAGTTACGGGACAGGGGTCCAGTATGGCTACACCTTC.

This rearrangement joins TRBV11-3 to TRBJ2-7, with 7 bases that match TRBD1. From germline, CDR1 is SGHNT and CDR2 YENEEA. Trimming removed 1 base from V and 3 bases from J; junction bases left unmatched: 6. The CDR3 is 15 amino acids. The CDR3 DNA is TGTGCCAGCAGCTTAGGGCGACAGGGCGGCTACGAGCAGTACTTC. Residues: CASSLGRQGGYEQYF.

The CDR3, as DNA: TGTGCCAGCAGCTTAGTTGGGGGGGATGAGCAGTTCTTC. Translated: CASSLVGGDEQFF. The chain has TRBV11-2 and TRBJ2-1; 7 bases match TRBD2. V dropped 1 base and J dropped 8; count of bases not matched to a gene: 2. This CDR3 comprises 13 residues. CDR1 and CDR2 (germline): SGHAT, FQNNGV.

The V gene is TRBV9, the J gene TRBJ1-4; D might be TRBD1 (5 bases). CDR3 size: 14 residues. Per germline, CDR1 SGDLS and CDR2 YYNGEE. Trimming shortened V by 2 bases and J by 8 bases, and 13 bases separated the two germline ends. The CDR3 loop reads CASSVGHIGEKLFF. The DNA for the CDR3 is TGTGCCAGCAGCGTTGGACATATAGGGGAAAAACTGTTTTTT.

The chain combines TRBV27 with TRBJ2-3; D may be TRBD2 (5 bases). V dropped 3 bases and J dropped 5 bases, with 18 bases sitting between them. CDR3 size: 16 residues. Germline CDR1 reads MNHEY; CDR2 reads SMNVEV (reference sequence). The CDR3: CASSFTTGYGEDTQYF. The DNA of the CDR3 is TGTGCCAGCAGTTTCACGACGGGATATGGAGAAGATACGCAGTATTTT.

The CDR3, as DNA: TGTGCCAGCAGCCAAGTCACTTGGGGGCGGAGCACAGATACGCAGTATTTT. Encoded protein: CASSQVTWGRSTDTQYF. The V call is TRBV3-1 (or the pseudogene TRBV3-2), the J call TRBJ2-3, with D maybe TRBD1 (6 bases). V dropped 1 base and J dropped 0 bases, with 14 bases sitting between them. This CDR3 contains 17 residues. The germline V gene has CDR1 LGHDT and CDR2 YNNKEL (reference sequence).

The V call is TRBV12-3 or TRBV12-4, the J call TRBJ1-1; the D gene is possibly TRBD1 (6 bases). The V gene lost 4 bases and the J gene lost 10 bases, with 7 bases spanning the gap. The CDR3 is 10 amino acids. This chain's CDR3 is CASSSDRAFF. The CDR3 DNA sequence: TGTGCCAGCAGTTCGGACAGAGCTTTCTTT.

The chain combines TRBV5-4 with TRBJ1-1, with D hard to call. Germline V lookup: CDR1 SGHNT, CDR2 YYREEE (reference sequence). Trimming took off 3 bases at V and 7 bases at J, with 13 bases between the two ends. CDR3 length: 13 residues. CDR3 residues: CASSSVSVFEAFF. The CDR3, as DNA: TGTGCCAGCAGCTCAGTCTCCGTTTTTGAAGCTTTCTTT.

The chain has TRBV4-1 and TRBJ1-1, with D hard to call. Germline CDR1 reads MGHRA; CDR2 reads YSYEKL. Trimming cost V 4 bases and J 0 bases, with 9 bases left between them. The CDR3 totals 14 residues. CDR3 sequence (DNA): TGCGCCAGCAGCCGCCATACAGTGAACACTGAAGCTTTCTTT. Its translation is CASSRHTVNTEAFF.

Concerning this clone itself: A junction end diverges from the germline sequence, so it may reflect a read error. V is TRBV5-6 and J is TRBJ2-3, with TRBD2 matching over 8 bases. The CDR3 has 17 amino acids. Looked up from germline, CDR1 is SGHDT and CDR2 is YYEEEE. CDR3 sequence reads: CASRLGEIAGQTDTQYF. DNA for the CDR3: TGTGCCAGCAGATTGGGGGAAATAGCGGGGCAGACAGATACGCAGTATTTT.

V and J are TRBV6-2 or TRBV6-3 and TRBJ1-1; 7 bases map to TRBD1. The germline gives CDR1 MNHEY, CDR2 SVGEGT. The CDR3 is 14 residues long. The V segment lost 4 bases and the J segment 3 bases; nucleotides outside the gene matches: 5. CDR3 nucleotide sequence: TGTGCCAGCAGTTCCACAGGGGATCACACTGAAGCTTTCTTT. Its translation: CASSSTGDHTEAFF.

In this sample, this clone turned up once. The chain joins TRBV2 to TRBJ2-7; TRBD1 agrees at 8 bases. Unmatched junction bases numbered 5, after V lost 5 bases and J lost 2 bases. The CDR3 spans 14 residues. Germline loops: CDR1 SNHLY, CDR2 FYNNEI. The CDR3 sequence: CASSRGQAAYEQYF. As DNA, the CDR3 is TGTGCCAGCAGTAGGGGACAGGCCGCCTACGAGCAGTACTTC.

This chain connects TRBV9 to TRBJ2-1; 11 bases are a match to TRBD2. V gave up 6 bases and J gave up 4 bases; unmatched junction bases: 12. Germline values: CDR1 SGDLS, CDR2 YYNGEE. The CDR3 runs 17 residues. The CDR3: CASTGDKTSGKYNEQFF. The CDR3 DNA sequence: TGTGCCAGCACGGGGGATAAGACTAGCGGGAAATACAATGAGCAGTTCTTC. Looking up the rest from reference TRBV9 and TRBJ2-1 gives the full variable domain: DSGVTQTPKHLITATGQRVTLRCSPRSGDLSVYWYQQSLDQGLQFLIQYYNGEERAKGNILERFSAQQFPDLHSELNLSSLELGDSALYFCASTGDKTSGKYNEQFFGPGTRLTVL.

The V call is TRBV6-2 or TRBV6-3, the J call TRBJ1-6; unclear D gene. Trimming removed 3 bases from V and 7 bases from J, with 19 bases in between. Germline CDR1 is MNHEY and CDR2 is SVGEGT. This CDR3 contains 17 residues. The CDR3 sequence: CASSYARSRANNSPLHF. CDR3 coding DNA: TGTGCCAGCAGTTATGCCCGGTCGCGGGCGAACAATTCACCCCTCCACTTT.

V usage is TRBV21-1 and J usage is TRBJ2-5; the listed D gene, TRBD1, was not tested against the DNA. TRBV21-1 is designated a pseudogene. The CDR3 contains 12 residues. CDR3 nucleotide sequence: TGTGCCAGCGGGGGACGAGGGGGGACCCAGTACTTC. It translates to CASGGRGGTQYF.

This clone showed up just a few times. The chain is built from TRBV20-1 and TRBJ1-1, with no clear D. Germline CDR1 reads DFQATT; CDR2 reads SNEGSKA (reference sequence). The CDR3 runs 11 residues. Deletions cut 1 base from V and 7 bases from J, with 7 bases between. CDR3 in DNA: TGCAGTGCTAGAGGAGAGAGTGAAGCTTTCTTT. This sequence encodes CSARGESEAFF.

CDR3 coding DNA: TGCGCCAGCAGTGAGTGGCTAGCTGTTAGCACAGATACGCAGTATTTT. Translation: CASSEWLAVSTDTQYF. The J gene is TRBJ2-3, the V gene TRBV10-1; D may be TRBD2 (5 bases). The CDR3 consists of 16 residues. The germline V gene encodes CDR1 WNHNN and CDR2 SYGVQD (reference sequence). With 1 base removed from V and 0 bases from J, the gap between germline ends came to 11 bases.

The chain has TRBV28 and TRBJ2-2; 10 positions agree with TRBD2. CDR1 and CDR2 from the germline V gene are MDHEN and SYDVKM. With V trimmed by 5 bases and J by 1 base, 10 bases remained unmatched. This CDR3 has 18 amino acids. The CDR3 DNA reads TGTGCCAGCAGTCTCTCTCTAGCGGGGGTCCAGAACACCGGGGAGCTGTTTTTT. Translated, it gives CASSLSLAGVQNTGELFF.

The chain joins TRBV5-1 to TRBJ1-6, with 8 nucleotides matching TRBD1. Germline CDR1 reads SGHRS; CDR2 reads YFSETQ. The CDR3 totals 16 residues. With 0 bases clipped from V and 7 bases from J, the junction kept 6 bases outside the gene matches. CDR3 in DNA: TGCGCCAGCAGCTTGGGGCAGGGGGCTCGGAATTCACCCCTCCACTTT. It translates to CASSLGQGARNSPLHF.

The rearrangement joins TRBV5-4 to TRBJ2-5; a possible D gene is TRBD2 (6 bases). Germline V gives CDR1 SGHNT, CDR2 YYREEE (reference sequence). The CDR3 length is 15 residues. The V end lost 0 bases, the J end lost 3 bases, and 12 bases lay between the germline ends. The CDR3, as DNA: TGTGCCAGCAGCTTGGGGGGGGAAAGAGAAGAGACCCAGTACTTC. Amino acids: CASSLGGEREETQYF.

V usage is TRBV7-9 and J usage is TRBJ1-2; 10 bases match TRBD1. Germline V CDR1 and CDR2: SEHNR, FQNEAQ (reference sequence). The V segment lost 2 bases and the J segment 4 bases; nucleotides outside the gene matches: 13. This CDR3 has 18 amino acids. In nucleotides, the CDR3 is TGTGCCAGCAGCTTACCCGGGACAGGGGCGATAAACACCTATGGCTACACCTTC. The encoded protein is CASSLPGTGAINTYGYTF.

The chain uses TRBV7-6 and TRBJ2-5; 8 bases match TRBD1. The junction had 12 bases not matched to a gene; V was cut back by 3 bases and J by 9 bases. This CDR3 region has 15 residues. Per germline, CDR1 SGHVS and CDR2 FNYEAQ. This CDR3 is CASSLALQGGGSQYF. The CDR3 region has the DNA TGTGCCAGCAGCTTGGCCTTACAGGGGGGTGGATCCCAGTACTTC.

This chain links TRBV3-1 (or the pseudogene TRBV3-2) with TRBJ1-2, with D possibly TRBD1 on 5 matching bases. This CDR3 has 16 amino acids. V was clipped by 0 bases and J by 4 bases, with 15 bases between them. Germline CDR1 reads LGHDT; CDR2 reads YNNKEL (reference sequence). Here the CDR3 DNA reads TGTGCCAGCAGCCAAGATCGCAGGGAGGTCGGCTATGGCTACACCTTC. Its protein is CASSQDRREVGYGYTF.

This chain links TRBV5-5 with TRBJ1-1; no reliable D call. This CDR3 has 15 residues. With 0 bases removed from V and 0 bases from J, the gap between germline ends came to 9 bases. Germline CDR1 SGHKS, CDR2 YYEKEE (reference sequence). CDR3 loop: CASSLGGRLNTEAFF. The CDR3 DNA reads TGTGCCAGCAGCTTGGGTGGGCGCCTGAACACTGAAGCTTTCTTT.

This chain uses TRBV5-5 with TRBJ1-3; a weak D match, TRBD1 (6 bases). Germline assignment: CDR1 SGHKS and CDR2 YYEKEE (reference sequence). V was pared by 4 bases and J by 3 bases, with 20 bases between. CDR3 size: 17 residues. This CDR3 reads CASSPGDVGARGNTIYF. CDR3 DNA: TGTGCCAGCAGCCCTGGGGATGTGGGGGCGCGTGGAAACACCATATATTTT.